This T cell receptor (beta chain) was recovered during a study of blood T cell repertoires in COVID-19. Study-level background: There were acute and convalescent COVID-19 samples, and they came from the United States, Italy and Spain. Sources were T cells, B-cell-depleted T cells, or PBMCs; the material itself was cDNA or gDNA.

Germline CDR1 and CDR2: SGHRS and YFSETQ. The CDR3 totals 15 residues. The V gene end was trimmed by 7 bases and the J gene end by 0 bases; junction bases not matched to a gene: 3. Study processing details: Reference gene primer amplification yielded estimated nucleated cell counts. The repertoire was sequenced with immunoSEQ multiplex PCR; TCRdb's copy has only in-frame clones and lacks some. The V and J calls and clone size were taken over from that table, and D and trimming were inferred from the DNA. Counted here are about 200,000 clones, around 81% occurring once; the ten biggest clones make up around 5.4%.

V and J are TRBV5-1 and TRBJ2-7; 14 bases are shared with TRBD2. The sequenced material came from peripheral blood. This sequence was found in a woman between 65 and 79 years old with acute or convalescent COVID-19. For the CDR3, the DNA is TGCGCCAGCGGGACTAGCGGGAGCAGCTCCTACGAGCAGTACTTC. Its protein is CASGTSGSSSYEQYF.